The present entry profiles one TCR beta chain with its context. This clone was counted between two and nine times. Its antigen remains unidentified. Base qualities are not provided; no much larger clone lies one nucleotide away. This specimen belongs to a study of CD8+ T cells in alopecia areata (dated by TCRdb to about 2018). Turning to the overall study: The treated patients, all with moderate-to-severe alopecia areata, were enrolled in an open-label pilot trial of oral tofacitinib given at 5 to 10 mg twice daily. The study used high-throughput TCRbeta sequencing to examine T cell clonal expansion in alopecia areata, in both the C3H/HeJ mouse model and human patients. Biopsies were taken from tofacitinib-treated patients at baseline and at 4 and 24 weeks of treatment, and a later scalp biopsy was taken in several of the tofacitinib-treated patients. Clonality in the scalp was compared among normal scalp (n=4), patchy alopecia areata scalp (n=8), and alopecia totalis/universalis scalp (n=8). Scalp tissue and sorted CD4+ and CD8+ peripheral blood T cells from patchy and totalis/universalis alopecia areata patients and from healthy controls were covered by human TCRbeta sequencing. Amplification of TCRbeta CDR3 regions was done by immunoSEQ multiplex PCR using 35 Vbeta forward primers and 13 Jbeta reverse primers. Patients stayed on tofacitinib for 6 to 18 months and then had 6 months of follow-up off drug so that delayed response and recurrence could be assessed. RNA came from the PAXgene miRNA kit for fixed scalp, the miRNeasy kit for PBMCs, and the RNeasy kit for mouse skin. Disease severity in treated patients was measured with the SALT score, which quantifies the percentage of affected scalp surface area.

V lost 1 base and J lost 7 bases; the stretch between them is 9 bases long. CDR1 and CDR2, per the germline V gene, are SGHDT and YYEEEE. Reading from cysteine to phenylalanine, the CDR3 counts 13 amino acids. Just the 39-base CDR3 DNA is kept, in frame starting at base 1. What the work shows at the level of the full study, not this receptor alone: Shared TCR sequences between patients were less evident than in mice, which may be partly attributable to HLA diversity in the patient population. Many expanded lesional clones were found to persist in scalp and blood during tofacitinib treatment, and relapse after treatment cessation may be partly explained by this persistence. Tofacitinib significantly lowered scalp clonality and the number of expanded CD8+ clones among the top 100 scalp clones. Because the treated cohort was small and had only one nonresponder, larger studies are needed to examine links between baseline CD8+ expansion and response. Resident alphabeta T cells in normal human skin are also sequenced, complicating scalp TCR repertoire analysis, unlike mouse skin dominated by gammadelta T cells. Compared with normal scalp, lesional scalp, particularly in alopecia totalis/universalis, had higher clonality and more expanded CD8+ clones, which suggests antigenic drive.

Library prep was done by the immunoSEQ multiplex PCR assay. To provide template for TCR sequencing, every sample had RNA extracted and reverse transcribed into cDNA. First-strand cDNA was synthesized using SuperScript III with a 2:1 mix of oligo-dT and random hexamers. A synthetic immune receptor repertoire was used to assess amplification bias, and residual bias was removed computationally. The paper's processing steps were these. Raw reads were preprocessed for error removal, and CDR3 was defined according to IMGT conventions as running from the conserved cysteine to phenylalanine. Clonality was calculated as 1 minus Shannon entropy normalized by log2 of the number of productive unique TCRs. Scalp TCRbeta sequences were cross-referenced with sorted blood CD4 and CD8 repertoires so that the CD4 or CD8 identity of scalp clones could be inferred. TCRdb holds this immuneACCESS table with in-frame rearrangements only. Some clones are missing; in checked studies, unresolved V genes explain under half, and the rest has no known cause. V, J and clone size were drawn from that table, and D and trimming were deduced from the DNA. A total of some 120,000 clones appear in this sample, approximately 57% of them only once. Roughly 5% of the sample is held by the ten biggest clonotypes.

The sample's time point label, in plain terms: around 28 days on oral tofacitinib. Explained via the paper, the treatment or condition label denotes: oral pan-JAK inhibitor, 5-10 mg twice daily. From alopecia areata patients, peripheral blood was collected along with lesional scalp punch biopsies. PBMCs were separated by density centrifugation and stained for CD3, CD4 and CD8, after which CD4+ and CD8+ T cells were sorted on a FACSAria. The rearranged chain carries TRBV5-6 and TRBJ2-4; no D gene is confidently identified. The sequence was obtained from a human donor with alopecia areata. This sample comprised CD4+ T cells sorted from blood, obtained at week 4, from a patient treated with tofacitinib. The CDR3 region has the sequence CASSLTPSNIQYF. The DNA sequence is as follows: TGTGCCAGCAGCTTGACGCCGTCGAACATTCAGTACTTC.